This entry lists 28 T cell receptor beta chains sequenced from one sample in a study of T cell repertoires in cytomegalovirus infection (dated by TCRdb to the late 2010s). Explained via the paper, the treatment or condition label denotes: in vitro stimulation with specific CMV peptide epitopes to enrich CMV-specific T cells. These receptors' antigens are unknown. The data were produced on an Illumina HiSeq 1500. Using fastp at Q25 and MiXCR, TCRdb reprocessed the public reads and kept productive beta chains. Entries that share a CDR3 protein sequence are merged under the most common genes and DNA. Within this sample are roughly 90,000 distinct CDR3 sequences, with approximately 32% of them counted one time only. The top ten clones comprise approximately 71% of the sample. The sample in question was CD8+ T cells from cultured PBMCs, obtained from culture after CMV antigen stimulation. The receptors were gathered from a human donor in good health (CMV status not recorded). Some clones in this sample may be carry-over from other donors' samples.

J is TRBJ2-2 and V is TRBV6-1; weak D call: TRBD2 (6 bases). V lost 5 bases, J lost 0 bases, and 10 bases lay in between. CDR1 is MNHNS, CDR2 SASEGT, per germline. The CDR3 sequence is 15 residues long. The CDR3 loop is CASSPDYANTGELFF. The CDR3 DNA is TGTGCCAGCAGTCCGGACTACGCGAACACCGGGGAGCTGTTTTTT.

The chain carries TRBV27 and TRBJ1-2; weak D call: TRBD1 (5 bases). CDR1 and CDR2 (germline): MNHEY, SMNVEV (reference sequence). This CDR3 is 16 amino acids long. The V and J ends lost 4 bases and 4 bases respectively, with 19 bases between them. CDR3 in amino acids: CASSSIREDIIYGYTF. Here the CDR3 DNA reads TGTGCCAGCAGTTCCATTAGAGAGGACATCATCTATGGCTACACCTTC.

This clonotype was found many times. The CDR3 DNA reads TGTGCCAGCAGTTTATTGGGGGGGAGCTCCTACAATGAGCAGTTCTTC. Protein: CASSLLGGSSYNEQFF. The V and J genes are TRBV12-3 or TRBV12-4 and TRBJ2-1, with TRBD2 matching 7 bases. CDR3 size: 16 residues. V trimming: 2 bases; J trimming: 0 bases; junction bases outside the gene matches: 4.

J is TRBJ1-4 and V is TRBV12-3 or TRBV12-4; unclear D gene. The CDR3 totals 12 residues. V lost 7 bases to trimming and J lost 8 bases, with 11 bases between them. The CDR3 DNA follows: TGTGCCAGCACCAAGGGAGGGGAAAAACTGTTTTTT. Its translation: CASTKGGEKLFF.

This clonotype has just a few counts. This chain joins TRBV5-4 and TRBJ1-6, with D unclear. Germline V gene data show CDR1 as SGHNT and CDR2 as YYREEE (reference sequence). V was shortened by 4 bases and J by 11 bases, with 13 bases between the two germline ends. CDR3 size: 13 residues. The CDR3 loop reads CASSASPGTPLHF. CDR3 nucleotide sequence: TGTGCCAGCAGCGCTTCTCCGGGTACACCCCTCCACTTT.

This clonotype has only a few counts. The chain uses TRBV28 and TRBJ2-3; D is undetermined. Germline CDR1 and CDR2: MDHEN and SYDVKM. There are 11 residues in the CDR3. V was pared by 3 bases and J by 10 bases, with 8 bases between. In DNA form, the CDR3 reads TGTGCCAGCAGTTTCGGTCCCGCGCAGTATTTT. It specifies CASSFGPAQYF.

The V gene is TRBV30, the J gene TRBJ2-3; a weak D match, TRBD2 (5 bases). Germline V gene sequence: CDR1 GTSNPN, CDR2 SVGIG (reference sequence). V lost 1 base to trimming and J lost 6 bases, with 11 bases between them. CDR3 size: 13 residues. CDR3 amino acids: CAWSGTRSDTQYF. Here the CDR3 DNA reads TGTGCCTGGAGTGGGACTCGGTCGGATACGCAGTATTTT. The full variable domain, completed using reference TRBV30 and TRBJ2-3, is SQTIHQWPATLVQPVGSPLSLECTVEGTSNPNLYWYRQAAGRGLQLLFYSVGIGQISSEVPQNLSASRPQDRQFILSSKKLLLSDSGFYLCAWSGTRSDTQYFGPGTRLTVL.

J is TRBJ2-1 and V is TRBV20-1; 8 bases fit TRBD1. Trimming cost V 0 bases and J 10 bases; bases outside gene matches: 11. This CDR3 comprises 15 residues. Germline CDR1 is DFQATT and CDR2 is SNEGSKA (reference sequence). Here the CDR3 reads CSARDTGQGYVEQFF. CDR3 in DNA: TGCAGTGCTAGAGATACCGGACAGGGCTATGTGGAGCAGTTCTTC.

This clonotype was observed a few times. The V gene is TRBV19, the J gene TRBJ1-1; TRBD1 agrees at 7 bases. The CDR3 loop spans 13 amino acids. Germline CDR1 reads LNHDA; CDR2 reads SQIVND (reference sequence). After removal of 8 bases from V and 1 base from J, the junction contained 4 bases not matched to a gene. The CDR3 region is CASRQGPNTEAFF. The CDR3 DNA follows: TGTGCCAGTCGACAGGGTCCGAACACTGAAGCTTTCTTT.

The chain combines TRBV28 with TRBJ2-2, with D unclear. Trimming stripped 5 bases from V and 1 base from J, with 8 bases between. The CDR3 has 14 amino acids. Germline V gene sequence: CDR1 MDHEN, CDR2 SYDVKM. CDR3 protein: CASSPIKNTGELFF. In DNA, the CDR3 is TGTGCCAGCAGTCCAATAAAGAACACCGGGGAGCTGTTTTTT.

This rearrangement joins TRBV6-5 to TRBJ2-1, with TRBD2 matching 7 bases. V trimming: 6 bases; J trimming: 6 bases; junction bases outside the gene matches: 11. The germline V gene has CDR1 MNHEY and CDR2 SVGAGI. This CDR3 has 15 amino acids. This chain's CDR3 is CASSALAGRVNEQFF. The CDR3 DNA reads TGTGCCAGCAGCGCCTTGGCAGGGAGGGTCAATGAGCAGTTCTTC.

The chain links TRBV7-3 to TRBJ1-1; 7 bases agree with TRBD1. This CDR3 has 16 amino acids. Per germline, CDR1 SGHTA and CDR2 FQGTGA. J was trimmed by 5 bases and V by 3 bases; bases with no gene match: 12. CDR3 loop: CASSFRAGGKTTEAFF. The CDR3 region has the DNA TGTGCCAGCAGCTTTAGGGCAGGGGGTAAAACAACTGAAGCTTTCTTT.

The V call is TRBV19, the J call TRBJ1-5; D call uncertain. From germline, CDR1 is LNHDA and CDR2 SQIVND (reference sequence). This CDR3 region has 15 residues. Trimming stripped 7 bases from V and 4 bases from J, with 17 bases between. The CDR3: CASTQFFLSNQPQHF. CDR3 DNA: TGTGCCAGTACCCAATTTTTCCTCTCGAATCAGCCCCAGCATTTT.

This clonotype was counted a few times. This chain uses TRBV7-6 with TRBJ2-3; 13 bases match TRBD2. Germline values: CDR1 SGHVS, CDR2 FNYEAQ. This CDR3 contains 16 residues. V was pared by 5 bases and J by 6 bases, with 8 bases of the junction left unmatched. The CDR3 sequence is CASSVTSGGALDTQYF. CDR3 DNA: TGTGCCAGCAGCGTAACTAGCGGGGGGGCCCTCGATACGCAGTATTTT.

J is TRBJ2-1 and V is TRBV10-3; D possibly corresponds to TRBD2 (6 bases). Per the germline V gene, CDR1 is ENHRY and CDR2 is SYGVKD. CDR3 length equals 16 residues. Trimming took off 0 bases at V and 6 bases at J, with 15 bases between the two ends. The CDR3 is CAISESEGLGSNEQFF. CDR3 nucleotides: TGTGCCATCAGTGAGTCAGAGGGACTCGGGTCCAATGAGCAGTTCTTC.

This clonotype showed up many times. The chain has TRBV19 and TRBJ1-1, with D possibly being TRBD1 (5 bases). CDR1 and CDR2 from the germline V gene are LNHDA and SQIVND (reference sequence). This CDR3 has 14 amino acids. Trimming took off 4 bases at V and 5 bases at J, with 14 bases between the two ends. The CDR3 reads CASSTSMGLTEAFF. CDR3 DNA: TGTGCCAGTAGTACGAGCATGGGGCTAACTGAAGCTTTCTTT.

There are many counts of this clonotype. The chain has TRBV6-5 and TRBJ2-3; tentative D call: TRBD1 (6 bases). V was clipped by 0 bases and J by 3 bases, with 13 bases between them. The CDR3 loop spans 16 amino acids. Germline CDR1 MNHEY, CDR2 SVGAGI. The CDR3 here is CASSYSGGRNTDTQYF. The CDR3 DNA follows: TGTGCCAGCAGTTACTCTGGGGGCCGAAATACAGATACGCAGTATTTT.

This rearrangement joins TRBV6-6 to TRBJ1-1; the D is unclear. The germline CDR1 and CDR2 sequences are MNHNY and SVGAGI (reference sequence). The CDR3 runs to 16 residues. The V end was cut by 7 bases, the J end by 3 bases, with 21 bases between. CDR3: CASTHSKRQSDTEAFF. For the CDR3, the DNA is TGTGCCAGCACCCACAGTAAGAGGCAATCGGACACTGAAGCTTTCTTT.

The V gene is TRBV7-9, the J gene TRBJ1-2; D is uncertain. CDR3 length: 12 residues. CDR1 is SEHNR and CDR2 is FQNEAQ in the germline V gene (reference sequence). Trimming removed 0 bases at V and 7 bases at J, with 6 bases between. The CDR3 coding sequence is TGTGCCAGCAGCTTAGCGGGTGGTGGCTACACCTTC. Translation: CASSLAGGGYTF.

Comments on this clonotype: Being one base from a much bigger clone, this may be a read error. This CDR3 is CASSPLRALGDLPENTIYF. CDR3 DNA: TGTGCCAGCTCACCACTCCGTGCCCTAGGGGACCTTCCTGAAAACACCATATATTTT. V is TRBV18 and J is TRBJ1-3; D possibly corresponds to TRBD1 (5 bases). CDR3 length: 19 residues. V was cut by 1 base and J by 6 bases, with 25 bases left in between. CDR1 and CDR2 (germline): KGHSH, LQKENI.

This clonotype was counted many times. The chain employs TRBV7-2 and TRBJ1-1; D might be TRBD1 (6 bases). Trimming took off 5 bases at V and 0 bases at J, with 16 bases between the two ends. The CDR3 spans 16 residues. Germline V gene sequence: CDR1 SGHTA, CDR2 FQGNSA. CDR3 sequence reads: CASSDNRASMNTEAFF. CDR3 nucleotide sequence: TGTGCCAGCAGCGATAACAGGGCCAGCATGAACACTGAAGCTTTCTTT.

This clonotype was seen more than once but under ten times. The rearrangement joins TRBV5-4 to TRBJ2-2; D call uncertain. Trimming cost V 4 bases and J 3 bases, with 4 bases left between them. This CDR3 has 12 residues. The germline gives CDR1 SGHNT, CDR2 YYREEE (reference sequence). CDR3: CASSQDTGELFF. The CDR3 nucleotides read TGTGCCAGCAGCCAGGACACCGGGGAGCTGTTTTTT.

This clonotype was detected many times. The CDR3 here is CASSLGIGTAQETQYF. DNA of the CDR3: TGTGCCAGCAGCTTAGGGATAGGGACAGCTCAAGAGACCCAGTACTTC. The chain has TRBV7-6 and TRBJ2-5, with 7 bases that match TRBD1. V lost 1 base to trimming and J lost 2 bases; unmatched junction nucleotides: 7. CDR1 is SGHVS, CDR2 FNYEAQ, per germline. The CDR3 spans 16 residues.

The V call is TRBV28, the J call TRBJ2-3; perhaps D is TRBD1 or TRBD2 (5 bases each). This CDR3 is 14 amino acids long. Germline V gene sequence: CDR1 MDHEN, CDR2 SYDVKM. The V end lost 4 bases, the J end lost 0 bases, and 8 bases lay between the germline ends. CDR3 region: CASSWDASTDTQYF. CDR3 DNA: TGTGCCAGCAGTTGGGACGCTAGCACAGATACGCAGTATTTT.

This chain connects TRBV12-3 or TRBV12-4 to TRBJ1-4, with D unclear. V was trimmed by 8 bases and J by 6 bases, leaving 19 bases between them. This CDR3 region has 15 residues. CDR3 nucleotides: TGTGCCAGCTCGTTTGTCGGGAGCTTATATGAAAAACTGTTTTTT. Protein: CASSFVGSLYEKLFF.

V and J are TRBV19 and TRBJ2-7, with TRBD1 as a possible D gene (6 bases). The CDR3 covers 15 residues. CDR1 is LNHDA, CDR2 SQIVND, per germline (reference sequence). The V gene lost 2 bases and the J gene lost 4 bases, with 15 bases spanning the gap. The CDR3 reads CASSIPGQPLYEQYF. For the CDR3, the DNA is TGTGCCAGTAGTATACCGGGACAACCCCTTTACGAGCAGTACTTC.

About this clonotype itself: A much larger clone is a single base away; this may be a read error. The genes are TRBV12-3 or TRBV12-4 and TRBJ2-5; 8 nucleotides align to TRBD1. This CDR3 is built from 14 residues. The ends lost 5 bases at V and 3 bases at J; junction bases unmatched: 5. CDR3 sequence (DNA): TGTGCCAGCAGTCCCGTGACAGGGGAAGAGACCCAGTACTTC. This gives the protein CASSPVTGEETQYF.

A note on this clonotype: This may come from a read error, since a much larger clone is one base off. The DNA for the CDR3 is TGTGCCAGCAGATGGACAGGGGGCGACGAGCAGTACTTC. Its protein product is CASRWTGGDEQYF. The V and J genes are TRBV7-6 and TRBJ2-7, with 11 bases lining up with TRBD1. The trim removed 6 bases at V and 5 bases at J, leaving 3 bases unmatched. Germline values: CDR1 SGHVS, CDR2 FNYEAQ. The CDR3 extends over 13 amino acids.